The 16 T cell receptor beta chains below were found in one sample sequenced in a study of blood T cell repertoires in COVID-19. The repertoire was sequenced with immunoSEQ multiplex PCR; TCRdb's copy has only in-frame clones and lacks some. The sample lists more than 200,000 clones; around 86% were seen once. Sequencing used PBMCs or T cells enriched from blood (not recorded which). These receptors came from a man aged 25-45 years in a cohort exposed to, infected with or recovered from COVID-19 (not recorded which).

This clone turned up a few times. The J gene is TRBJ2-6, the V gene TRBV6-4; 9 nucleotides match TRBD1. The CDR3 is 18 residues long. From germline, CDR1 is MRHNA and CDR2 SNTAGT. V was pared by 3 bases and J by 4 bases, with 10 bases of the junction left unmatched. CDR3 sequence (DNA): TGTGCCAGCAGTGAGGAGGGGACAGGGAGTTCCGGGGCCAACGTCCTGACTTTC. Translated, it gives CASSEEGTGSSGANVLTF.

The rearrangement uses TRBV28 and TRBJ1-2, with D possibly matching TRBD1 (6 bases). Trimming took off 7 bases at V and 7 bases at J, with 16 bases between the two ends. Per the germline V gene, CDR1 is MDHEN and CDR2 is SYDVKM. This CDR3 has 13 amino acids. The CDR3 is CASTIVGAGGYTF. The CDR3 DNA follows: TGTGCCAGCACCATAGTGGGGGCAGGTGGCTACACCTTC.

The genes are TRBV19 and TRBJ1-4; a possible D gene is TRBD1 (5 bases). V was shortened by 6 bases and J by 5 bases, with 10 bases between the two germline ends. The CDR3 is made up of 13 amino acids. Germline loops: CDR1 LNHDA, CDR2 SQIVND (reference sequence). The CDR3 DNA sequence: TGTGCCAGTAGCCTGGGGCAGAATGAAAAACTGTTTTTT. Translating it yields CASSLGQNEKLFF.

The rearrangement joins TRBV11-2 to TRBJ2-5; 8 nucleotides line up with TRBD2. CDR1 is SGHAT, CDR2 FQNNGV, per germline. The ends lost 4 bases at V and 4 bases at J; junction bases unmatched: 11. CDR3 length: 16 residues. CDR3 sequence: CASSSAGDGGRETQYF. The DNA for the CDR3 is TGTGCCAGCAGCTCAGCGGGGGACGGGGGCAGAGAGACCCAGTACTTC.

V gene TRBV12-3 or TRBV12-4 combines with J gene TRBJ2-1; D possibly corresponds to TRBD2 (6 bases). This CDR3 has 13 residues. The germline V and J ends were trimmed by 5 bases and 5 bases, with 10 bases remaining between them. CDR3 bases: TGTGCCAGCAGTCGACTAGTTAACAATGAGCAGTTCTTC. Its translation: CASSRLVNNEQFF.

The chain couples TRBV28 to TRBJ1-3, with 9 bases matching TRBD1. V shed 5 bases, J shed 4 bases, and the junction held 12 bases outside the gene matches. The CDR3 is made up of 17 amino acids. Per germline, CDR1 MDHEN and CDR2 SYDVKM. The CDR3 region has the DNA TGTGCCAGCAGTAACTGGGACAGGGCCCCGAGCGGAAACACCATATATTTT. Translating it yields CASSNWDRAPSGNTIYF.

The J gene is TRBJ2-3, the V gene TRBV2, with D possibly matching TRBD2 (7 bases). The V end was cut by 3 bases, the J end by 3 bases, with 16 bases between. This CDR3 region has 16 residues. Germline V gene sequence: CDR1 SNHLY, CDR2 FYNNEI. CDR3 residues: CASSEGGGFWTDTQYF. CDR3 sequence (DNA): TGTGCCAGCAGTGAGGGGGGGGGCTTTTGGACAGATACGCAGTATTTT.

The chain couples TRBV3-1 (or the pseudogene TRBV3-2) to TRBJ2-2; 8 nucleotides match TRBD2. The germline gives CDR1 LGHDT, CDR2 YNNKEL (reference sequence). The CDR3 loop spans 19 amino acids. V shed 4 bases and J 7 bases; nucleotides not matched to a gene: 20. The CDR3 DNA follows: TGTGCCAGCAGCCTTCGTATCCGGACGGGAGCGGGAGTCGTCGGGGAGCTGTTTTTT. It encodes CASSLRIRTGAGVVGELFF.

This CDR3 is CATSGSGKNTGELFF. The CDR3 DNA follows: TGTGCCACCAGTGGTAGCGGGAAGAACACCGGGGAGCTGTTTTTT. V gene TRBV24-1 combines with J gene TRBJ2-2, with TRBD2 matching 8 bases. CDR1 and CDR2 (germline): KGHDR, SFDVKD. The CDR3 covers 15 residues. Trimming cost V 5 bases and J 1 base; bases outside gene matches: 2.

This rearrangement joins TRBV29-1 to TRBJ2-2; unclear D gene. The CDR3 covers 13 residues. Germline V CDR1 and CDR2: SQVTM, ANQGSEA. The V gene lost 7 bases and the J gene lost 2 bases, with 11 bases spanning the gap. The CDR3 loop reads CSAGSLNTGELFF. The CDR3 coding sequence is TGCAGCGCCGGTTCTCTTAACACCGGGGAGCTGTTTTTT.

The chain uses TRBV5-4 and TRBJ2-1; 9 bases line up with TRBD2. Germline V gene data show CDR1 as SGHNT and CDR2 as YYREEE (reference sequence). This CDR3 comprises 15 residues. Trimming removed 1 base from V and 3 bases from J; junction bases left unmatched: 2. The CDR3: CASSLKREVYNEQFF. CDR3 bases: TGTGCCAGCAGCTTGAAGCGGGAGGTCTACAATGAGCAGTTCTTC.

The chain has TRBV7-9 and TRBJ2-2, with D perhaps matching TRBD2 (5 bases). The germline gives CDR1 SEHNR, CDR2 FQNEAQ (reference sequence). The CDR3 covers 17 residues. With 6 bases removed from V and 3 bases from J, the gap between germline ends came to 20 bases. The CDR3 DNA follows: TGTGCCAGCAGTCCGAAGGAGGTCCCGCCTTACACCGGGGAGCTGTTTTTT. It translates to CASSPKEVPPYTGELFF.

This clone has only a few counts. The chain has TRBV27 and TRBJ1-3, with D maybe TRBD1 (5 bases). Germline V lookup: CDR1 MNHEY, CDR2 SMNVEV (reference sequence). V lost 7 bases and J 2 bases, leaving 12 bases between the germline ends. CDR3 length: 14 residues. The CDR3 DNA sequence: TGTGCCAGCAAGCAAGGGACTACTGGAAACACCATATATTTT. This translates into CASKQGTTGNTIYF.

This clone was seen a single time. The gene calls are TRBV28 and TRBJ1-2; D may be TRBD1 (5 bases). CDR1 MDHEN and CDR2 SYDVKM come from the germline V gene. The CDR3 sequence is 12 residues long. Trimming cost V 6 bases and J 4 bases, with 9 bases left between them. The CDR3 is CASRTALYGYTF. The CDR3 DNA reads TGTGCCAGCAGGACAGCTCTCTATGGCTACACCTTC.

The chain has TRBV19 and TRBJ1-1; D is uncertain. CDR3 size: 15 residues. Germline V gene sequence: CDR1 LNHDA, CDR2 SQIVND (reference sequence). V lost 0 bases and J lost 0, with 8 bases in between. In DNA form, the CDR3 reads TGTGCCAGTAGTATAGACCCGTTCGTGAACACTGAAGCTTTCTTT. Its protein product is CASSIDPFVNTEAFF.

This clone was found once. The J gene is TRBJ2-7, the V gene TRBV19, with TRBD2 matching over 9 bases. Unmatched junction bases numbered 2, after V lost 2 bases and J lost 0 bases. This CDR3 comprises 15 residues. Germline assignment: CDR1 LNHDA and CDR2 SQIVND (reference sequence). In nucleotides, the CDR3 is TGTGCCAGTAGTATATATAGCGGGAGCTCCTACGAGCAGTACTTC. This sequence encodes CASSIYSGSSYEQYF.